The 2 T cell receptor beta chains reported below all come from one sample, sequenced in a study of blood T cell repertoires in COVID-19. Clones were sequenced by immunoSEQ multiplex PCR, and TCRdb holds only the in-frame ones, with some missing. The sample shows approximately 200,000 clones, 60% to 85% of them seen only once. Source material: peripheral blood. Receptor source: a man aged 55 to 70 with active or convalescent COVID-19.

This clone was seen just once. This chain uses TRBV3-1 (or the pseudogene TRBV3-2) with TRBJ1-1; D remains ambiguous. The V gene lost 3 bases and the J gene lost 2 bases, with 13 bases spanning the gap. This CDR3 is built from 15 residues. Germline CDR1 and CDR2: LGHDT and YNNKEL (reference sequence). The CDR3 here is CASSHGRVRNTEAFF. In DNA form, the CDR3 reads TGTGCCAGCAGCCATGGGAGGGTCCGAAACACTGAAGCTTTCTTT.

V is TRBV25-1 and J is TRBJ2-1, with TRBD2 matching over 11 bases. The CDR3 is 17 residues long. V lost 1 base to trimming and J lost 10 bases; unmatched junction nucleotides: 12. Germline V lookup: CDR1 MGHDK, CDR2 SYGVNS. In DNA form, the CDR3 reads TGTGCCAGCAGTGAATCGCCGGGACTAGCGGTTTATGAAGAGCAGTTCTTC. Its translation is CASSESPGLAVYEEQFF. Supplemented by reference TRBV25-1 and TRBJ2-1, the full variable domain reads EADIYQTPRYLVIGTGKKITLECSQTMGHDKMYWYQQDPGMELHLIHYSYGVNSTEKGDLSSESTVSRIRTEHFPLTLESARPSHTSQYLCASSESPGLAVYEEQFFGPGTRLTVL.